The rows below give T cell receptor beta chains drawn from one sample of a study of T cells in tuberculosis. TCRdb keeps only in-frame clones here, not all; method: immunoSEQ multiplex PCR. Altogether about 88,000 clones are present, approximately 91% being singletons, with the ten largest covering 1.5% to 2%. The sample was CD1b-GMM tetramer-negative cells sorted from PBMCs. The receptors come from an adult woman with latent tuberculosis. The CDR3 runs from the conserved cysteine through the conserved F or W. A D gene is named only where the DNA matches it firmly. A row's size may be missing; if present it is once, few, many or a size class.

>-|TRBJ1-1|17|TRBV19|-
TGTGCCAGTAGTATACAACCGTTGACTCAGGGGAACACTGAAGCTTTCTTT
CASSIQPLTQGNTEAFF
>-|TRBJ1-6|18|TRBV30|-
TGTGCCTGGAGTGTACATCTCGGGGGAAGGTCCTATAATTCCCCCCTCCACTTT
CAWSVHLGGRSYNSPLHF
>-|TRBJ2-5|16|TRBV19|TRBD2
TGTGCCAGTAGTATTCGAGCGGGGGGGCCTCATGAGACCCAGTACTTC
CASSIRAGGPHETQYF
>-|TRBJ2-5|15|TRBV25-1|-
TGTGCCAGCAGTGACCCCTCTCGGGTCCAAGAGACCCAGTACTTC
CASSDPSRVQETQYF
>-|TRBJ2-5|17|TRBV5-4|TRBD2
TGTGCCAGCAGCTTGGTGATAGCGGGGGGGCTTCAAGAGACCCAGTACTTC
CASSLVIAGGLQETQYF
>few|TRBJ2-3|16|TRBV5-4|TRBD2
TGTGCCAGCAGCTTGGGACTAGCGGGGGTTACAGATACGCAGTATTTT
CASSLGLAGVTDTQYF
>-|TRBJ1-2|13|TRBV6-1|TRBD1
TGTGCCAGCTTATCTCAGGGGGCGCTTGGCTACACCTTC
CASLSQGALGYTF
>-|TRBJ1-4|15|TRBV6-6|-
TGTGCCAGCAGTTACTCGGGGGGGACCCATGAAAAACTGTTTTTT
CASSYSGGTHEKLFF
>-|TRBJ2-5|15|TRBV19|-
TGTGCCAGTAGTATAGATCCCGGGAACACGCGGACCCAGTACTTC
CASSIDPGNTRTQYF
>-|TRBJ1-2|11|TRBV7-9|-
TGTGCCAGCAGCTCAAGGGGTGGCTACACCTTC
CASSSRGGYTF
>-|TRBJ2-3|16|TRBV19|TRBD1
TGTGCCAGTAACCCCGAGGGACAGGATCCTAGGAATACGCAGTATTTT
CASNPEGQDPRNTQYF
>-|TRBJ2-1|14|TRBV11-3|-
TGTGCCAGCAGCTTACCAGGAAATCCCAATGAGCAGTTCTTC
CASSLPGNPNEQFF
>-|TRBJ1-5|15|TRBV19|-
TGTGCCAGTACCACCATGCGGGGCGGCAATCAGCCCCAGCATTTT
CASTTMRGGNQPQHF
>-|TRBJ1-1|16|TRBV18|-
TGTGCCAGCTCACCACACTTCCCAGGGTTCAACACTGAAGCTTTCTTT
CASSPHFPGFNTEAFF
>-|TRBJ2-3|14|TRBV9|-
TGTGCCAGCAGCGTTGGGGGGGCGATAGATACGCAGTATTTT
CASSVGGAIDTQYF
>-|TRBJ2-7|14|TRBV6-1|TRBD2
TGTGCCAGCAGTCGGACTAGCGTAACCTACGAGCAGTACTTC
CASSRTSVTYEQYF
>-|TRBJ2-1|16|TRBV10-3|-
TGTGCCATCAGTGAGTCCCGGCAGGGGACCTACAATGAGCAGTTCTTC
CAISESRQGTYNEQFF
>few|TRBJ2-1|13|TRBV27|TRBD1
TGTGCCAGCAGTACGACAGGGGGTCTTGAGCAGTTCTTC
CASSTTGGLEQFF
>-|TRBJ1-2|14|TRBV25-1|TRBD1
TGTGCCAGCAGTGAAGGGGGACAGGATTATGGCTACACCTTC
CASSEGGQDYGYTF
>-|TRBJ1-1|13|TRBV19|TRBD1
TGTGCCAGTAGTGGACAGGGGAGGGGGGAAGCTTTCTTT
CASSGQGRGEAFF
>-|TRBJ1-2|12|TRBV10-3|-
TGTGCCATCAGTTTCCAGGGTGATGGCTACACCTTC
CAISFQGDGYTF
>-|TRBJ2-3|15|TRBV6-1|TRBD2
TGTGCCAGCAGTGCTAGCGGGGGCGCGACAGATACGCAGTATTTT
CASSASGGATDTQYF
>once|TRBJ1-3|11|TRBV6-5|-
TGTGCCAGCGGGATGGGGAGCACCATATATTTT
CASGMGSTIYF
>-|TRBJ2-2|16|TRBV6-5|-
TGTGCCAGCAGTTTGGCAGGGGGGTATCACACCGGGGAGCTGTTTTTT
CASSLAGGYHTGELFF
>once|TRBJ2-5|17|TRBV21-1|-
TGTGCCAGCAGCAAACCCCCCGGGACAGAGTACCAAGAGACCCAGTACTTC
CASSKPPGTEYQETQYF
>-|TRBJ2-7|15|TRBV5-1|-
TGCGCCAGCAGCTTAACCGGGTCGAGCTCCTACGAGCAGTACTTC
CASSLTGSSSYEQYF
>-|TRBJ1-6|16|TRBV5-1|TRBD1
TGCGCCAGCAGCTCGATGACGGGACAGGGTCATTCACCCCTCCACTTT
CASSSMTGQGHSPLHF
>-|TRBJ1-1|14|TRBV28|-
TGTGCCAGCAGTTTAGGCAACCTGAACACTGAAGCTTTCTTT
CASSLGNLNTEAFF
>-|TRBJ1-1|15|TRBV6-5|TRBD1
TGTGCCAGCAGTTCCCCGACAGGGAGGAACACTGAAGCTTTCTTT
CASSSPTGRNTEAFF
>-|TRBJ2-5|15|TRBV7-6|-
TGTGCCAGCAGCTCTCACAGGGTTGATATGGAGACCCAGTACTTC
CASSSHRVDMETQYF
>-|TRBJ1-2|15|TRBV2|-
TGTGCCAGCAGTCTTTTTTTCGGGGGGCAACATGGCTACACCTTC
CASSLFFGGQHGYTF
>-|TRBJ1-3|13|TRBV5-1|TRBD1
TGCGCCAGCAGTACAGGGGATGGAAACACCATATATTTT
CASSTGDGNTIYF
>-|TRBJ2-1|14|TRBV10-2|TRBD1
TGCGCCTCCCGGGATGGGACAGGGGGGAATGAGCAGTTCTTC
CASRDGTGGNEQFF
>-|TRBJ1-4|13|TRBV7-2|-
TGTGCCAGCAGCCGGACCCCGGGGGAAAAACTGTTTTTT
CASSRTPGEKLFF
>-|TRBJ2-4|15|TRBV6-5|-
TGTGCCAGCAGTTACTCTGAGGGGGACCAAAACATTCAGTACTTC
CASSYSEGDQNIQYF
>few|TRBJ2-2|16|TRBV7-9|TRBD2
TGTGCCAGCAGCCTTCCGGCGGGGGGGCATCCCGGGGAGCTGTTTTTT
CASSLPAGGHPGELFF
>-|TRBJ2-5|20|TRBV6-4|TRBD2
TGTGCCAGCACCCCCCCGAGACTAGCGGGGGCCCGCCTACCCAAAGAGACCCAGTACTTC
CASTPPRLAGARLPKETQYF
>-|TRBJ1-6|13|TRBV7-2|-
TGTGCCAGCAGCTTTGCAGATAATTCACCCCTCCACTTT
CASSFADNSPLHF
>-|TRBJ2-4|15|TRBV19|-
TGTGCCAGTAAAGTGGGGGCAGGGGCCAAAAACATTCAGTACTTC
CASKVGAGAKNIQYF
>-|TRBJ2-5|16|TRBV6-6|-
TGTGCCAGCAGTTACTCCGGCGGACGAGGAGGAGGGACCCAGTACTTC
CASSYSGGRGGGTQYF
>-|TRBJ2-4|17|TRBV18|TRBD1
TGTGCCAGCTCACCAACCGGGACAGGGGGAGCCAAAAACATTCAGTACTTC
CASSPTGTGGAKNIQYF
>-|TRBJ1-2|13|TRBV5-4|TRBD1
TGTGCCAGCAGCGGGCAGGGGGGACCTGGCTACACCTTC
CASSGQGGPGYTF
>-|TRBJ2-1|16|TRBV7-8|TRBD2
TGTGCCAGCAGCACTACCGGGACTAGCGTCAGGAATGAGCAGTTCTTC
CASSTTGTSVRNEQFF
>-|TRBJ1-2|18|TRBV7-2|-
TGTGCCAGCAGCTTAGCAAATCCAACAGGAGCCGCTAACTATGGCTACACCTTC
CASSLANPTGAANYGYTF
>-|TRBJ2-2|16|TRBV5-1|-
TGCGCCAGCAGCTTGGGTCAGGCCACCACGACCGGGGAGCTGTTTTTT
CASSLGQATTTGELFF
>-|TRBJ2-2|15|TRBV29-1|TRBD2
TGCAGCGTTGTCTCCAGCGGGGCGAACACCGGGGAGCTGTTTTTT
CSVVSSGANTGELFF
>-|TRBJ2-7|14|TRBV6-1|TRBD2
TGTGCCAGCAGTGGCCGGACTAGCGGCTACGAGCAGTACTTC
CASSGRTSGYEQYF
>-|TRBJ2-5|13|TRBV10-3|-
TGTGCCATCAGGACACCAGACCGAGAGACCCAGTACTTC
CAIRTPDRETQYF
>once|TRBJ1-3|14|TRBV7-2|TRBD1
TGTGCCAGCAGCTACACAGGGGACGGAAACACCATATATTTT
CASSYTGDGNTIYF
>-|TRBJ2-4|14|TRBV6-1|-
TGTGCCAGCAGTGACAGTTTAGCCAAAAACATTCAGTACTTC
CASSDSLAKNIQYF
>-|TRBJ1-6|14|TRBV19|TRBD1
TGTGCCAGTACCCGGGACAGGGGGAATTCACCCCTCCACTTT
CASTRDRGNSPLHF
>-|TRBJ1-2|17|TRBV7-9|TRBD1
TGTGCCAGCAGCTTAGGCACCGGGACAGGGGATCGTTATGGCTACACTTTC
CASSLGTGTGDRYGYTF
>-|TRBJ1-2|13|TRBV5-6|-
TGTGCCAGCAGCCCGACACCGAACTATGGCTACACCTTC
CASSPTPNYGYTF
>-|TRBJ1-2|15|TRBV5-6|-
TGTGCCAGCAAACTAAGACAGGTGTCGAACTATGGCTACACCTTC
CASKLRQVSNYGYTF
>-|TRBJ2-3|20|TRBV5-1|TRBD2
TGCGCCAGCACCTACCTGCCACCTGGGACTAGCGGGGGGCCGGAGGTTACGCAGTATTTT
CASTYLPPGTSGGPEVTQYF
>-|TRBJ2-1|15|TRBV5-1|TRBD2
TGCGCCAGCAGCTTGCTAGCGGGGGGTTACAATGAGCAGTTCTTC
CASSLLAGGYNEQFF
>-|TRBJ2-2|15|TRBV5-1|TRBD1
TGCGCCAGCAGCTTGAGGACAGGGGGCACCGGGGAGCTGTTTTTT
CASSLRTGGTGELFF
>-|TRBJ2-1|13|TRBV29-1|-
TGCAGCGTTGAATTGGACACTTACAATGAGCAGTTCTTC
CSVELDTYNEQFF